These 19 T cell receptor beta chains came from one sample sequenced in a study of CD8 T cells in Susac syndrome. Random hexamers were used to reverse transcribe roughly 0.45 to 1 ug of RNA. MiXCR was run by TCRdb on the immunoSEQ multiplex PCR reads, yielding one entry per CDR3 protein. This sample has about 130,000 distinct CDR3 sequences, with around 94% found just once. Sequences were obtained from CD8+ T cells from PBMCs. These TCRs come from a human donor with Susac syndrome.

V usage is TRBV7-9 and J usage is TRBJ2-7; D assignment may be TRBD1 or TRBD2 (6 bases each). CDR3 length equals 19 residues. V shed 1 base and J shed 3 bases, with 25 bases lying between them. CDR1 and CDR2 (germline): SEHNR, FQNEAQ (reference sequence). Here the CDR3 DNA reads TGTGCCAGCAGCTTAGGGATCGACAGGAAGGAGGGGGACGGCTACGAGCAGTACTTC. It specifies CASSLGIDRKEGDGYEQYF.

The chain joins TRBV11-2 to TRBJ2-3, with no clear D. The CDR3 is 16 residues long. Trimming removed 2 bases at V and 0 bases at J, with 12 bases between. Germline-derived CDR1 and CDR2 are SGHAT and FQNNGV. For the CDR3, the DNA is TGTGCCAGCAGCTTATTGTGGTCCACTAGCACAGATACGCAGTATTTT. It specifies CASSLLWSTSTDTQYF.

The chain is built from TRBV7-3 and TRBJ2-1; 10 positions match TRBD2. With 4 bases clipped from V and 7 bases from J, the junction kept 7 bases outside the gene matches. Per germline, CDR1 SGHTA and CDR2 FQGTGA. The CDR3 is 15 amino acids. CDR3 sequence (DNA): TGTGCCAGCAGCTCGCAAATGACTAGCGGGAATGAGCAGTTCTTC. It translates to CASSSQMTSGNEQFF.

The chain carries TRBV7-2 and TRBJ2-3; D unclear. The V gene's germline CDR1 is SGHTA and CDR2 FQGNSA. With 3 bases removed from V and 5 bases from J, the gap between germline ends came to 21 bases. The CDR3 has 17 residues. In nucleotides, the CDR3 is TGTGCCAGCAGCTTCATCGGGCCTGGCGAGGTGGGAGATACGCAGTATTTT. The encoded protein is CASSFIGPGEVGDTQYF.

This rearrangement joins TRBV11-3 to TRBJ2-2, with 7 bases lining up with TRBD2. This CDR3 is built from 18 residues. The V gene's germline CDR1 is SGHNT and CDR2 YENEEA. V shed 6 bases, J shed 5 bases, and the junction held 18 bases outside the gene matches. The CDR3: CASSYFASGRGDTGELFF. The CDR3 DNA reads TGTGCCAGCAGTTACTTTGCCTCGGGGAGGGGAGATACCGGGGAGCTGTTTTTT.

The V gene is TRBV5-1, the J gene TRBJ2-1, with TRBD1 identical over 9 bases. This CDR3 has 13 residues. The germline V gene has CDR1 SGHRS and CDR2 YFSETQ. With V trimmed by 9 bases and J by 1 base, 2 bases remained unmatched. CDR3 coding DNA: TGCGCCACCGGGACAGGGTCCTACAATGAGCAGTTCTTC. Its protein is CATGTGSYNEQFF.

This chain links TRBV30 with TRBJ1-5; unclear D gene. CDR1 and CDR2 (germline): GTSNPN, SVGIG (reference sequence). V was shortened by 2 bases and J by 7 bases, with 12 bases between the two germline ends. This CDR3 has 13 residues. The CDR3 loop reads CAWSLWVGQPQHF. Here the CDR3 DNA reads TGTGCCTGGAGTTTGTGGGTCGGCCAGCCCCAGCATTTT.

This clonotype was seen just once. The J gene is TRBJ1-2, the V gene TRBV7-9, with 7 bases identical to TRBD1. Germline V gene sequence: CDR1 SEHNR, CDR2 FQNEAQ (reference sequence). The CDR3 has 13 residues. The trim removed 3 bases at V and 6 bases at J, leaving 4 bases unmatched. CDR3 residues: CASSFAGGNGYTF. DNA of the CDR3: TGTGCCAGCAGCTTTGCAGGGGGAAATGGCTACACCTTC.

J is TRBJ2-2 and V is TRBV12-3 or TRBV12-4; 8 bases are shared with TRBD2. The J segment lost 4 bases and the V segment lost 6 bases, leaving 1 base of the junction unmatched. The length of the CDR3 is 13 residues. The CDR3 spells CASSGLATGELFF. The CDR3 bases are TGTGCCAGCAGCGGACTAGCCACCGGGGAGCTGTTTTTT.

The chain carries TRBV7-9 and TRBJ1-1, with TRBD1 as a possible D gene (6 bases). The CDR3 contains 14 residues. CDR1 SEHNR and CDR2 FQNEAQ come from the germline V gene (reference sequence). Trimming stripped 5 bases from V and 5 bases from J, with 15 bases between. CDR3 protein: CASSALRGGTEAFF. CDR3 nucleotide sequence: TGTGCCAGCAGCGCCCTCAGGGGTGGGACTGAAGCTTTCTTT.

CDR3 sequence: CATSDASGTDNEQFF. The CDR3 nucleotides are TGTGCCACCAGTGATGCCTCCGGGACAGACAATGAGCAGTTCTTC. This chain joins TRBV24-1 and TRBJ2-1; 7 bases match TRBD1. Germline V gives CDR1 KGHDR, CDR2 SFDVKD. The trim removed 3 bases at V and 5 bases at J, leaving 6 bases unmatched. CDR3 length equals 15 residues.

The chain recombines TRBV5-6 with TRBJ2-1; perhaps TRBD2 as D (5 bases). The CDR3 is 14 amino acids. The germline V gene has CDR1 SGHDT and CDR2 YYEEEE. Trimming left V 4 bases short and J 3 bases short, with 11 bases between. This chain's CDR3 is CASSREGIYNEQFF. The CDR3 DNA reads as TGTGCCAGCAGCCGCGAGGGAATCTACAATGAGCAGTTCTTC.

This clonotype was observed a few times. The V call is TRBV5-1, the J call TRBJ2-1; TRBD1 agrees at 7 bases. Germline-derived CDR1 and CDR2 are SGHRS and YFSETQ. Losses at the gene ends were 1 base for V and 12 bases for J; bases not matched to a gene: 1. The CDR3 runs 11 residues. This CDR3 is CASSLSGGQFF. In DNA form, the CDR3 reads TGCGCCAGCAGCTTGTCAGGGGGGCAGTTCTTC.

The chain joins TRBV12-3 or TRBV12-4 to TRBJ2-1; 7 nucleotides align to TRBD2. The CDR3 is 16 amino acids. J was trimmed by 3 bases and V by 5 bases; bases with no gene match: 10. For the CDR3, the DNA is TGTGCCAGCAGTCACCCTGGGGGGGTCCTCTACAATGAGCAGTTCTTC. Translating it yields CASSHPGGVLYNEQFF.

The chain is built from TRBV10-3 and TRBJ1-1, with D tentatively TRBD1 (6 bases). This CDR3 is 14 amino acids long. The V end was cut by 3 bases, the J end by 4 bases, with 12 bases between. From germline, CDR1 is ENHRY and CDR2 SYGVKD. CDR3 in DNA: TGTGCCATCAGTGACCCAGGGGAGGCCACTGAAGCTTTCTTT. It specifies CAISDPGEATEAFF.

This chain joins TRBV20-1 and TRBJ2-1, with D perhaps TRBD2 (6 bases). Trimming took off 5 bases at V and 0 bases at J, with 11 bases between the two ends. The CDR3 spans 14 residues. Germline CDR1 is DFQATT and CDR2 is SNEGSKA (reference sequence). The CDR3 sequence: CSALDGSSYNEQFF. The CDR3 DNA follows: TGCAGTGCTCTAGACGGGAGCTCCTACAATGAGCAGTTCTTC.

V and J are TRBV30 and TRBJ1-2; tentative D call: TRBD1 (5 bases). Trimming shortened V by 5 bases and J by 2 bases, and 12 bases separated the two germline ends. Per germline, CDR1 GTSNPN and CDR2 SVGIG (reference sequence). The CDR3 length is 13 residues. The CDR3 loop is CAWGLGANYGYTF. CDR3 coding DNA: TGTGCCTGGGGGTTAGGGGCGAACTATGGCTACACCTTC.

A few counts support this clonotype. The V call is TRBV4-3, the J call TRBJ2-7; no firm D call. CDR1 and CDR2 (germline): LGHNA, YSLEER. V dropped 0 bases and J dropped 2 bases, with 8 bases sitting between them. This CDR3 is 14 amino acids long. CDR3 in amino acids: CASSQDPGAYEQYF. For the CDR3, the DNA is TGCGCCAGCAGCCAAGATCCCGGAGCCTACGAGCAGTACTTC.

The V call is TRBV14, the J call TRBJ1-1, with 10 bases fitting TRBD1. The CDR3 has 17 residues. The ends lost 4 bases at V and 1 base at J; junction bases unmatched: 9. CDR1 SGHDN and CDR2 FVKESK come from the germline V gene. The CDR3 loop is CASSPRQGALENTEAFF. CDR3 DNA: TGTGCCAGCAGCCCCCGACAGGGGGCTTTGGAGAACACTGAAGCTTTCTTT.